This TCR beta chain was documented in a study of blood T cells in healthy people across ages (dated by TCRdb to the mid-2010s). About the investigation overall: In model experiments, template switching captured roughly one uniquely barcoded TCR beta cDNA molecule for every two T cells. To avoid experimental bias, donors of different ages were spread randomly across the sequencing lanes. The donors were divided into four age groups: young (average approximately 15 years), middle-aged (about 40), aged (around 67) and long-lived (roughly 82). Using the same blood draw, the study looked at two additional independent replicas of 1 million unique cDNA reads for two donors, one aged 18 to 30 and the other aged 80 or older. The study measured age-related changes in TCR beta repertoire diversity using deep sequencing normalized with unique cDNA molecular identifiers. What the study reported, not specific to this receptor: Because donor CMV infection status was unknown, age-related changes in expanded clonotypes were potentially confounded. Total diversity estimates from one million sequenced T cells were considered lower bounds and underestimates. A strong correlation was found between observed TCR beta diversity and the percentage of naive T cells measured by flow cytometry. Compared with the aged group, the long-lived group had more naive CD4+ T cells, fewer expanded clones and increased TCR diversity, suggesting age selection. Conclusive comparison of naive and antigen-experienced compartments was prevented by the profiling of bulk unsorted PBMCs. Observed TCR beta diversity per million T cells fell roughly linearly with age, and a significant reduction was already apparent by age around 44.

Systemically healthy Caucasian individuals from Russia, 35 to 50 in total and aged about 6 to 95 years, were included as donors. Each donor gave around 9 milliliters of peripheral blood, collected into EDTA-treated Vacutainer tubes. Ficoll-Paque density-gradient centrifugation was used to isolate PBMCs, with at least 7 million obtained per sample. Trizol reagent was used to extract total RNA from the PBMCs, yielding at least 5.5 micrograms per sample. Naive CD45RAhigh/CD27high T cell percentages were measured by flow cytometry on a PBMC aliquot from every donor. The library was produced with 5' RACE. The sequencer was an Illumina HiSeq 2500. The second PCR ran for about 6 to 12 cycles and used a J-beta primer mix along with a sample-barcoded 5' primer. A template-switch 5' adaptor carrying 12 random nucleotides introduced a unique molecular identifier onto each TCR beta cDNA molecule. Each sample yielded at least 3 million CDR3-containing paired-end reads. The Mint cDNA synthesis kit, primed by a TRBC-specific oligonucleotide, was used to synthesize first-strand cDNA from all RNA. Following uracil-DNA glycosylase treatment, all cDNA underwent a first 18-cycle PCR with the universal primers M1SS and BC2_uni_R. Turning to the authors' computational methods: Normalization of each sample was performed by random selection of 1 million high-quality reads, each carrying a distinct molecular identifier. Reads sharing molecular identifiers were discarded rather than binned into consensus sequences. MiTCR, set to a Q25 quality threshold and the strictest error-elimination algorithm, was used for CDR3 identification, clonotype clustering and error correction. A nonparametric unseen species model with Euler transformation was used to estimate a lower bound on total TCR beta diversity. The public reads were run again by TCRdb, first through fastp at Q25 and then through MiXCR, and only productive beta chains were kept. Every CDR3 protein is listed once, alongside the most common genes and DNA of its rows. The V and J calls were not made by the authors but by TCRdb's processing. Within this sample are over a million distinct CDR3 sequences, with approximately 63% of them counted one time only. The ten largest make up about 6.3% of the sample.

Measured from the cysteine to the phenylalanine, the CDR3 is 15 residues long. Only CDR3 DNA remains: 45 bases, in frame from the first base. V and J are truncated by 1 base and 4 bases respectively, leaving an intervening sequence of 12 bases. For this clonotype: This receptor's antigen is unknown. One base away there is no much larger clone; base qualities are not given.

The rearrangement joined TRBV12-3 or TRBV12-4 to TRBJ2-3, with no confidently assigned D gene. The material sequenced was blood. The source of this sequence is a man between 18 and 29 years old in good health. For the CDR3, the sequence is CASSLDPSGPDTQYF. The DNA reads TGTGCCAGCAGTTTAGACCCCTCAGGCCCAGATACGCAGTATTTT.